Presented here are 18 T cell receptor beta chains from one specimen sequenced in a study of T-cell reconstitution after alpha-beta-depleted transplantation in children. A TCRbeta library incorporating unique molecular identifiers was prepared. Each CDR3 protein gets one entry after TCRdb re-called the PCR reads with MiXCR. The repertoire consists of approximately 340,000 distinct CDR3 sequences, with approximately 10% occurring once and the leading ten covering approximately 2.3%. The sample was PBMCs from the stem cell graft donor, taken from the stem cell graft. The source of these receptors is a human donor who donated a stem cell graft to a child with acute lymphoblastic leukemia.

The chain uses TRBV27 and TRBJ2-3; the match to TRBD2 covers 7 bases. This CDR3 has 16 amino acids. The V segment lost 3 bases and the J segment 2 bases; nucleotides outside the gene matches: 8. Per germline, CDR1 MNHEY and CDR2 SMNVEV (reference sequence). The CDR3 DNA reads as TGTGCCAGCAGTTTGGGTGGGAGGGATTACACAGATACGCAGTATTTT. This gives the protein CASSLGGRDYTDTQYF.

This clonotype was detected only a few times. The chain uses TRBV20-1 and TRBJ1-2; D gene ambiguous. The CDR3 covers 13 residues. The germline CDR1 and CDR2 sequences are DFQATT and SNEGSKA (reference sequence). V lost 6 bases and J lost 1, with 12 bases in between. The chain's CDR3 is CSAPRQVNYGYTF. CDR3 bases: TGCAGTGCCCCCCGGCAGGTTAACTATGGCTACACCTTC.

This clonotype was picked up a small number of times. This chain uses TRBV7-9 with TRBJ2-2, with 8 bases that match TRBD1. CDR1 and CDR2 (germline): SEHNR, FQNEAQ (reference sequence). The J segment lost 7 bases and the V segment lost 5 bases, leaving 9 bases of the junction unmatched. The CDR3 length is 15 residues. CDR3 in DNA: TGTGCCAGCAGCCCCCGGGACAGGCGTGTCGGGGAGCTGTTTTTT. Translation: CASSPRDRRVGELFF.

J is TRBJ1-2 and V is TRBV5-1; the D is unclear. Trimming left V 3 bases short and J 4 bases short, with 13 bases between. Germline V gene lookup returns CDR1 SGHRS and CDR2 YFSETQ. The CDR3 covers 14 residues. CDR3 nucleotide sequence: TGCGCCAGCAGCTCCGGGGAGGGTCGCTATGGCTACACCTTC. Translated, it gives CASSSGEGRYGYTF.

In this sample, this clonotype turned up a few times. The CDR3 spells CASSLGTGLSSYEQYF. CDR3 nucleotides: TGTGCCAGCAGTTTGGGGACAGGTTTAAGCTCCTACGAGCAGTACTTC. V usage is TRBV6-5 and J usage is TRBJ2-7; 8 positions agree with TRBD1. Germline V gene data show CDR1 as MNHEY and CDR2 as SVGAGI. Trimming took 4 bases from V and 0 from J; bases not matched to a gene: 8. The CDR3 loop spans 16 amino acids.

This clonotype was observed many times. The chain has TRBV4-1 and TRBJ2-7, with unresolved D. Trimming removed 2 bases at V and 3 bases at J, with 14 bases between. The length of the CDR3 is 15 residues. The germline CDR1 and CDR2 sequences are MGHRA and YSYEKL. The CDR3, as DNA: TGCGCCAGCAGCCAAAGGGATCTGAAGTACTACGAGCAGTACTTC. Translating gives CASSQRDLKYYEQYF.

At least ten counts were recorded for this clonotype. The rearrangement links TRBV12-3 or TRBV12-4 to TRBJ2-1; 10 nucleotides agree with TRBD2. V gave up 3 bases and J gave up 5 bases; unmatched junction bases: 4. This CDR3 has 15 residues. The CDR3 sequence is CASSFWTSGNNEQFF. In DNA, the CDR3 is TGTGCCAGCAGTTTTTGGACTAGCGGTAACAATGAGCAGTTCTTC.

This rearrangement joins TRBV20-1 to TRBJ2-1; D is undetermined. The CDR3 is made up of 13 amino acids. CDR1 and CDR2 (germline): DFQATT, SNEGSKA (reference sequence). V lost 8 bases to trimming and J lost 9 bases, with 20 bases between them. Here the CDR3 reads CSTAPRLTSEQFF. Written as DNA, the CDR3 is TGCAGTACTGCCCCCCGGCTAACCTCTGAGCAGTTCTTC.

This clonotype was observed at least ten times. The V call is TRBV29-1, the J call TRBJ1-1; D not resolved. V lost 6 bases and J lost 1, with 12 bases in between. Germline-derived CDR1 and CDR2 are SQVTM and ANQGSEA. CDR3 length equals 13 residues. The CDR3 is CSVTARGNTEAFF. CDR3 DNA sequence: TGCAGCGTCACGGCGCGGGGGAACACTGAAGCTTTCTTT.

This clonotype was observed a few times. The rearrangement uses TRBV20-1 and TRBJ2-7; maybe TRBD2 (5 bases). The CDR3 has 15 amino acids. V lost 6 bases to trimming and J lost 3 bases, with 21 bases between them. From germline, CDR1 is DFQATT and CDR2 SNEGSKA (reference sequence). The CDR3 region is CSAYVASLEHYEQYF. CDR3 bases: TGCAGTGCGTATGTAGCGTCACTGGAGCACTACGAGCAGTACTTC.

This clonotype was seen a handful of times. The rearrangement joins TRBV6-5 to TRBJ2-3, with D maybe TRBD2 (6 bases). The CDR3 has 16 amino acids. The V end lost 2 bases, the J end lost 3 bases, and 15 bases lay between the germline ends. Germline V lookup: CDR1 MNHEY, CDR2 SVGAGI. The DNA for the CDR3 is TGTGCCAGCAGTTACGTCTTCCCGGGAGTTACAGATACGCAGTATTTT. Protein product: CASSYVFPGVTDTQYF.

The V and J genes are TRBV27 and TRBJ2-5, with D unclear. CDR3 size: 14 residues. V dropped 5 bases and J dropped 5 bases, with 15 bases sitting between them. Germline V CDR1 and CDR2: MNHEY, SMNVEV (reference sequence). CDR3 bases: TGTGCCAGCAGTGTTACGATATTGGCGGAGACCCAGTACTTC. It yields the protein CASSVTILAETQYF.

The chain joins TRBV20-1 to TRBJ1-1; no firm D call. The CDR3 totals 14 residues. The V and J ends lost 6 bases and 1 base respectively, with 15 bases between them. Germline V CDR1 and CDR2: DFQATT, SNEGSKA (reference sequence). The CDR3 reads CSASISTGNTEAFF. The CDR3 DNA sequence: TGCAGTGCCTCTATATCGACGGGGAACACTGAAGCTTTCTTT.

CDR3 sequence: CASSLGRGVDEKLFF. The CDR3 DNA sequence: TGTGCCAGCAGCTTGGGTAGGGGGGTTGATGAAAAACTGTTTTTT. This rearrangement joins TRBV5-5 to TRBJ1-4; D is possibly TRBD1 (6 bases). The ends were cut back, 0 bases at V and 6 bases at J, with 12 bases in the middle. The CDR3 consists of 15 residues. Germline CDR1 and CDR2: SGHKS and YYEKEE (reference sequence).

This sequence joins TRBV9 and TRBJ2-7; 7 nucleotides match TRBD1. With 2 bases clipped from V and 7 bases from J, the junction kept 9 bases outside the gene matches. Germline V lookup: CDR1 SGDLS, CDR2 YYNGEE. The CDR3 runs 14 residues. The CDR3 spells CASSVGQTLGEQYF. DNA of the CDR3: TGTGCCAGCAGCGTGGGACAGACTCTCGGGGAGCAGTACTTC.

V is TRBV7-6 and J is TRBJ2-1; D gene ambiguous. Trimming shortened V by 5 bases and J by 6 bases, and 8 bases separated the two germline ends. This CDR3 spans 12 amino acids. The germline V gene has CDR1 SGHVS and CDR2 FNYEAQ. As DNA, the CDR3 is TGTGCCAGCAGCGACGACTTCAATGAGCAGTTCTTC. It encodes CASSDDFNEQFF.

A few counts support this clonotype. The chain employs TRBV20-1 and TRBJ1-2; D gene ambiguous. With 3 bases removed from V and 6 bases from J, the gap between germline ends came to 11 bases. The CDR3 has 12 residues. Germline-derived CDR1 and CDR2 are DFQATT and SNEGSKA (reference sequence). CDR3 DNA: TGCAGTGCTAGGTTGGGTTGGGATGGCTACACCTTC. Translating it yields CSARLGWDGYTF.

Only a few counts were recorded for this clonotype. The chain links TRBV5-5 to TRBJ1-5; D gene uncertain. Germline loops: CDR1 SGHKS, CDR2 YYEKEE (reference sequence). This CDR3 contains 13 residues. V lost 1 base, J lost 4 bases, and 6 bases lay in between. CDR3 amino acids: CASSLLENQPQHF. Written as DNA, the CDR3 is TGTGCCAGCAGCTTGCTGGAAAATCAGCCCCAGCATTTT.